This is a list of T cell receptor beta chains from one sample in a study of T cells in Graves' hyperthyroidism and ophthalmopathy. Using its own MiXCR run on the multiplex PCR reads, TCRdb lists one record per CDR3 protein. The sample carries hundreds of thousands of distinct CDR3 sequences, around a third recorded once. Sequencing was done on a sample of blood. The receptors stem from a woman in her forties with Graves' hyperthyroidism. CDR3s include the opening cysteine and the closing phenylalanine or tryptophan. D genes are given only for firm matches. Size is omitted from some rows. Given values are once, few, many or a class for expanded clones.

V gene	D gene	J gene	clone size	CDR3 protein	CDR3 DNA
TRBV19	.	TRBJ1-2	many	CASSPAARDEGYTF	TGTGCCAGTAGCCCCGCGGCCAGGGACGAAGGCTACACCTTC
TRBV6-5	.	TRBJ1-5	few	CASSYPQPQHF	TGTGCCAGCAGTTACCCACAGCCCCAGCATTTT
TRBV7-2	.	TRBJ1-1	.	CASAIGRNTEAFF	TGTGCCAGCGCAATCGGGCGGAACACTGAAGCTTTCTTT
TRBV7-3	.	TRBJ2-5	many	CAGRGGETQYF	TGTGCCGGAAGGGGGGGAGAGACCCAGTACTTC
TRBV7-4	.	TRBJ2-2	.	CASSRIDGRHTGELFF	TGTGCCAGCAGCCGCATTGACGGGCGGCACACCGGGGAGCTGTTTTTT
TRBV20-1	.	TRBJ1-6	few	CSATLRQAPYNSPLHF	TGCAGTGCTACCCTTCGACAGGCGCCTTATAATTCACCCCTCCACTTT
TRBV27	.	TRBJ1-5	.	CASSLSPSYWPQHF	TGTGCCAGCAGTTTATCGCCCTCATATTGGCCCCAGCATTTT
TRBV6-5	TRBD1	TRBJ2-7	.	CASSYSMTGDSEQYF	TGTGCCAGCAGTTACTCGATGACAGGGGATTCCGAGCAGTACTTC
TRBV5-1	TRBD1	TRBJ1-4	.	CASSPGTGGTGKLFF	TGCGCCAGCAGCCCAGGAACAGGGGGGACCGGAAAACTGTTTTTT
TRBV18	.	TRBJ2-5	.	CASSPEITQETQYF	TGTGCCAGCTCACCGGAGATTACGCAAGAGACCCAGTACTTC
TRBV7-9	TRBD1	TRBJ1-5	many	CASSLGTGNQPQHF	TGTGCCAGCAGCTTAGGGACAGGGAATCAGCCCCAGCATTTT
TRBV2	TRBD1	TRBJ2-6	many	CASSPTGGAGANVLTF	TGTGCCAGCAGCCCTACAGGGGGCGCTGGGGCCAACGTCCTGACTTTC
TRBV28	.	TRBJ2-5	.	CASRGDRVPQYF	TGTGCCAGCAGAGGGGATCGGGTGCCCCAGTACTTC
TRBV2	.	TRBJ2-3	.	CASKGPGFADTQYF	TGTGCCTCGAAGGGGCCAGGGTTCGCAGATACGCAGTATTTT
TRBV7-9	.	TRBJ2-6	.	CASISRTPGAGANVLTF	TGTGCCAGCATCTCTCGTACCCCGGGGGCTGGGGCCAACGTCCTGACTTTC
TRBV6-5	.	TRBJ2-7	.	CASSYSVGNEQYF	TGTGCCAGCAGTTATTCCGTCGGGAACGAGCAGTACTTC
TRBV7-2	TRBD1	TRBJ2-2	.	CASSPRQGEWTGELFF	TGTGCCAGCAGCCCTCGACAGGGGGAATGGACCGGGGAGCTGTTTTTT
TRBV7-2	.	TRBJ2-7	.	CASSLSRGGRDYEQYF	TGTGCCAGCAGCCTATCCAGGGGGGGACGAGACTACGAGCAGTACTTC
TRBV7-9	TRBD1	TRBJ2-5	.	CASSQNPGQGSQETQYF	TGCGCCAGCAGTCAGAACCCGGGACAGGGGTCCCAAGAGACCCAGTACTTC
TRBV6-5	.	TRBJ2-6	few	CASSPAGTASSGANVLTF	TGTGCCAGCAGTCCGGCAGGGACGGCCAGCTCTGGGGCCAACGTCCTGACTTTC
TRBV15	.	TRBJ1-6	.	CATTLSSYNSPLHF	TGTGCCACCACCCTAAGCTCCTATAATTCACCCCTCCACTTT